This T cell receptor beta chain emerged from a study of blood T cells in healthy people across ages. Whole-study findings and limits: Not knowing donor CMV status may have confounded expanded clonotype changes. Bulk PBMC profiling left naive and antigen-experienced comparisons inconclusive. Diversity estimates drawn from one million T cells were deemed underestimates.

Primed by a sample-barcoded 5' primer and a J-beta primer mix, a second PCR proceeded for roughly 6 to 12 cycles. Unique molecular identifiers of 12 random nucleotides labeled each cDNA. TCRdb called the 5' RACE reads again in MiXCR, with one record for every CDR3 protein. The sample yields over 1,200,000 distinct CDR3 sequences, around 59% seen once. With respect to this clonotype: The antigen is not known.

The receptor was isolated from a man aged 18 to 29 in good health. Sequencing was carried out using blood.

The CDR3 DNA sequence: TGTGCCAGCAGTTACTCTCGGGGGAATAATGAAAAACTGTTTTTT. Protein product: CASSYSRGNNEKLFF. V gene TRBV6-6 combines with J gene TRBJ1-4, with D possibly matching TRBD1 (5 bases). The CDR3 sequence is 15 residues long. Germline V CDR1 and CDR2: MNHNY, SVGAGI (reference sequence). V dropped 0 bases and J dropped 4 bases, with 9 bases sitting between them.